A selection of T cell receptor beta chains follows, all from one sample in a study of CD8+ T cells in alopecia areata. Only in-frame clones appear in the TCRdb table, and some are missing; sequencing was by immunoSEQ multiplex PCR. The sample has 150,000 to 200,000 clones; 50% to 60% are singletons. Specimen: CD4+ T cells sorted from blood, collected at week 0. These receptors were taken from a human donor with alopecia areata. Both conserved end residues are part of each CDR3. D genes are given only for firm matches. Expanded clones get a size class; other rows say once, few or many, or leave the size out.

V: TRBV19
size: few
J: TRBJ1-2
D: TRBD1
DNA: TGTGCCAGTATCCGACACGACCGGGACAGGGTTGGTGGCTACACCTTC
CDR3: CASIRHDRDRVGGYTF

V: TRBV29-1
size: .
J: TRBJ2-3
D: .
DNA: TGCAGCTCCAAGGGGCGGAGCACAGATACGCAGTATTTT
CDR3: CSSKGRSTDTQYF

V: TRBV27
size: .
J: TRBJ1-2
D: TRBD1
DNA: TGTGCCAGCAGTTTACGGTGGACAGGGAACTATGGCTACACCTTC
CDR3: CASSLRWTGNYGYTF

V: TRBV7-9
size: .
J: TRBJ2-2
D: .
DNA: TGTGCCAGCAGCTTAGCGAACAGACGGGAGAACACCGGGGAGCTGTTTTTT
CDR3: CASSLANRRENTGELFF

V: TRBV27
size: .
J: TRBJ2-3
D: TRBD2
DNA: TGTGCCAGCAGCAAAGCAACCTTCTCGCGGGGGACTGTGACAGATACGCAGTATTTT
CDR3: CASSKATFSRGTVTDTQYF

V: TRBV14
size: .
J: TRBJ2-6
D: .
DNA: TGTGCCAGCAGCCCGAACTCGGGCCTCTCTGGGGCCAACGTCCTGACTTTC
CDR3: CASSPNSGLSGANVLTF

V: TRBV29-1
size: few
J: TRBJ2-6
D: .
DNA: TGCAGCGTTGAAGGGCAGGGGTGGAGTGGGGCCAACGTCCTGACTTTC
CDR3: CSVEGQGWSGANVLTF

V: TRBV9
size: once
J: TRBJ1-2
D: .
DNA: TGTGCCAGCAATGGCTACACCTTC
CDR3: CASNGYTF

V: TRBV25-1
size: .
J: TRBJ1-1
D: TRBD1
DNA: TGTGCCAGCGCAGGGGGACACCAGAACACTGAAGCTTTCTTT
CDR3: CASAGGHQNTEAFF

V: TRBV15
size: few
J: TRBJ1-3
D: .
DNA: TGTGCCACCAGCAGAGGAGGGCCAAACACCATATATTTT
CDR3: CATSRGGPNTIYF

V: TRBV10-3
size: .
J: TRBJ2-5
D: .
DNA: TGTGCCACCCGGGGTAGATTCGAAGAGACCCAGTACTTC
CDR3: CATRGRFEETQYF

V: TRBV6-1
size: .
J: TRBJ1-2
D: .
DNA: TGTGCCAGCAGTGAACAGGGGACCAACTATGGCTACACCTTC
CDR3: CASSEQGTNYGYTF

V: TRBV12-5
size: .
J: TRBJ2-2
D: .
DNA: TGTGCTAGTGGTTTGCCGCAGCAGAACACCGGGGAGCTGTTTTTT
CDR3: CASGLPQQNTGELFF

V: TRBV29-1
size: .
J: TRBJ1-1
D: .
DNA: TGCAGCGTTTTCCCAGACACTGAAGCTTTCTTT
CDR3: CSVFPDTEAFF

V: TRBV15
size: once
J: TRBJ2-6
D: .
DNA: TGTGCCACCAGAGATGTCCTAGGACCCAGCTCTGGGGCCAACGTCCTGACTTTC
CDR3: CATRDVLGPSSGANVLTF

V: TRBV10-3
size: few
J: TRBJ1-6
D: .
DNA: TGTGCCATCAGTGAAGGGGCCTATAATTCACCCCTCCACTTT
CDR3: CAISEGAYNSPLHF

V: TRBV25-1
size: .
J: TRBJ1-6
D: TRBD1
DNA: TGTGCCAGCAGTGAATTCGAGGGACAGGGATGGACACCCCTCCACTTT
CDR3: CASSEFEGQGWTPLHF

V: TRBV29-1
size: .
J: TRBJ1-1
D: .
DNA: TGCAGTACCTCCACAGGGAACACTGAAGCTTTCTTT
CDR3: CSTSTGNTEAFF

V: TRBV29-1
size: .
J: TRBJ2-3
D: .
DNA: TGCAGCGTTGAGTCAGGGGATGATACGCAGTATTTT
CDR3: CSVESGDDTQYF

V: TRBV6-5
size: .
J: TRBJ1-3
D: .
DNA: TGTGCCAGCGGGAGACTTTCCTCTGGAAACACCATATATTTT
CDR3: CASGRLSSGNTIYF

V: TRBV30
size: .
J: TRBJ1-5
D: .
DNA: TGTGCCTGGAGTACGGGACCTAACAATCAGCCCCAGCATTTT
CDR3: CAWSTGPNNQPQHF

V: TRBV4-1
size: many
J: TRBJ2-1
D: TRBD2
DNA: TGCGCCAGCAGCCAGGCGGCGGGGGGGCTTGTCAATGAGCAGTTCTTC
CDR3: CASSQAAGGLVNEQFF

V: TRBV4-1
size: few
J: TRBJ2-5
D: .
DNA: TGCGCCAGCAGCCGGCTGGGCAGGGGAGAGACCCAGTACTTC
CDR3: CASSRLGRGETQYF

V: TRBV5-1
size: .
J: TRBJ2-7
D: TRBD1
DNA: TGCGCCAGCAGCTTGGTTCCAGGGGGCTATTCCTACGAGCAGTACTTC
CDR3: CASSLVPGGYSYEQYF

V: TRBV30
size: .
J: TRBJ2-1
D: TRBD1
DNA: TGTGCCTGGACCTTTAGGGGGACAGCATACAATGAGCAGTTCTTC
CDR3: CAWTFRGTAYNEQFF

V: TRBV2
size: .
J: TRBJ1-6
D: .
DNA: TGTGCCAGCAGTCCCGTAACGAATTCACCCCTCCACTTT
CDR3: CASSPVTNSPLHF

V: TRBV4-1
size: once
J: TRBJ1-1
D: .
DNA: TGCGCCAGCAGCGACCGATCCATGAACACTGAAGCTTTCTTT
CDR3: CASSDRSMNTEAFF

V: TRBV29-1
size: few
J: TRBJ1-1
D: .
DNA: TGCAGCGTTGGGTTAAATGAAGCTTTCTTT
CDR3: CSVGLNEAFF

V: TRBV2
size: .
J: TRBJ1-2
D: .
DNA: TGTGCCAGCATACCACCCTTACGGACTAACTATGGCTACACCTTC
CDR3: CASIPPLRTNYGYTF

V: TRBV29-1
size: .
J: TRBJ2-1
D: TRBD1
DNA: TGCAGCGTTGACGTGGACAGGGTAATGTACAATGAGCAGTTCTTC
CDR3: CSVDVDRVMYNEQFF

V: TRBV4-1
size: .
J: TRBJ2-1
D: TRBD2
DNA: TGCGCCAGCAGCCTCGACGGGGGGGCCTACAATGAGCAGTTCTTC
CDR3: CASSLDGGAYNEQFF

V: TRBV29-1
size: few
J: TRBJ1-4
D: .
DNA: TGCAGCGCTAAGACAGCCGCTAATGAAAAACTGTTTTTT
CDR3: CSAKTAANEKLFF

V: TRBV4-2
size: .
J: TRBJ2-7
D: .
DNA: TGTGCCAGCAGCCAAGCAGGGCCACACTCCTACGAGCAGTACTTC
CDR3: CASSQAGPHSYEQYF

V: TRBV14
size: few
J: TRBJ1-6
D: .
DNA: TGTGCCAGCAGCCAAGGTGGGGGTTCACCCCTCCACTTT
CDR3: CASSQGGGSPLHF

V: TRBV30
size: few
J: TRBJ2-1
D: .
DNA: TGTGCCTGGAGTGTAAGGCTTACTAGTGCCAATGAGCAGTTCTTC
CDR3: CAWSVRLTSANEQFF

V: TRBV29-1
size: .
J: TRBJ2-1
D: .
DNA: TGCAGCGTTTACTTTCGCAATGAGCAGTTCTTC
CDR3: CSVYFRNEQFF

V: TRBV10-2
size: .
J: TRBJ1-4
D: .
DNA: TGCGCCAGCAGTGATACCCAAAGAGGTGAAAAACTGTTTTTT
CDR3: CASSDTQRGEKLFF

V: TRBV18
size: .
J: TRBJ1-5
D: .
DNA: TGTGCCAGCTCACCAAGCGGGATGGAGCCCCAGCATTTT
CDR3: CASSPSGMEPQHF

V: TRBV6-1
size: few
J: TRBJ1-2
D: TRBD1
DNA: TGTGCCAGCAGGCCACTTCCGGGACAGACCTATGGCTACACCTTC
CDR3: CASRPLPGQTYGYTF

V: TRBV4-1
size: .
J: TRBJ2-5
D: .
DNA: TGCGCCAGCAGCCAAGGTGGAACGGCACAAGAGACCCAGTACTTC
CDR3: CASSQGGTAQETQYF

V: TRBV7-2
size: .
J: TRBJ1-6
D: TRBD1
DNA: TGTGCCAGCAGTCCACGGTCGGGACAGGGGTCTTCACCCCTCCACTTT
CDR3: CASSPRSGQGSSPLHF

V: TRBV30
size: .
J: TRBJ1-4
D: .
DNA: TGTGCCTGGAGTGGGAGGGCAGGGAGCGAACTGTTTTTT
CDR3: CAWSGRAGSELFF

V: TRBV30
size: .
J: TRBJ1-2
D: .
DNA: TGTGCCTGGAGCCCGACAGGAAACTATGGCTACACCTTC
CDR3: CAWSPTGNYGYTF

V: TRBV12-5
size: .
J: TRBJ2-5
D: TRBD1
DNA: TGTGCTAGTGGCCTCCGACAGGGGGCATCCGAGACCCAGTACTTC
CDR3: CASGLRQGASETQYF

V: TRBV15
size: few
J: TRBJ2-2
D: TRBD2
DNA: TGTGCCACCAGCAGAGATAGACTAGCGGGTAACACCGGGGAGCTGTTTTTT
CDR3: CATSRDRLAGNTGELFF

V: TRBV10-3
size: .
J: TRBJ1-2
D: TRBD1
DNA: TGTGCCATCAGTGAAGTCAGGGGGAACTATGGCTACACCTTC
CDR3: CAISEVRGNYGYTF

V: TRBV7-9
size: .
J: TRBJ1-6
D: .
DNA: TGTGCCAGCAGCTTCGCCCCCGGGGGCAATTCACCCCTCCACTTT
CDR3: CASSFAPGGNSPLHF

V: TRBV6-5
size: .
J: TRBJ1-1
D: .
DNA: TGTGCCAGCAGTTCGGGACGGGCGGAAGGTGAAGCTTTCTTT
CDR3: CASSSGRAEGEAFF